This T cell receptor beta chain was retrieved from a study of OX40 agonist ivuxolimab in advanced cancers. Background on the study: A mean age of around 66 years, range about 23 to 80, was recorded, and roughly 80% were male. Study-level points and caveats: Several nonresponders also turned out to have low normalized T-cell clonal expansion. At doses 0.1 to 3.0 mg/kg, CD4+ and CD8+ clones expanded. Partial responders receiving 0.1-3.0 mg/kg showed among the lowest clonal expansion.

TCRdb's table, derived via immunoSEQ multiplex PCR, lists solely in-frame clones and lacks some. The sample shows fewer than 85,000 clones, 83% of them seen only once. With regard to this clone: Its target is not known. The sample contains more than one DNA sequence encoding this CDR3.

Germline CDR1 is SEHNR and CDR2 is FQNEAQ (reference sequence). The ends were cut back, 5 bases at V and 6 bases at J, with 7 bases in the middle. This CDR3 is built from 12 residues. The sequence derives from an adult with an advanced solid tumor such as melanoma, head and neck, liver or kidney cancer. This chain uses TRBV7-9 with TRBJ1-4; D ambiguous. The specimen comprised CD4+ or CD8+ T cells sorted from blood, sampled in a trial of the OX40 agonist ivuxolimab. The CDR3 loop is CASSPEDEKLFF. CDR3 nucleotide sequence: TGTGCCAGCAGCCCAGAAGATGAAAAACTGTTTTTT.